Sequencing of this T cell receptor (beta chain) was carried out in a study of cytomegalovirus exposure and HLA in healthy donors. Whole-study findings and limits: After further analysis at a later stage, some 15,000 TCR beta sequences were associated with HLA alleles at 0.05 false discovery rate. The productive fraction for most TCR beta V segments was about 87% or about 30% in an earlier analysis. Associated with cytomegalovirus, according to the listing, were approximately 160 TCR beta chains. Later analysis reportedly placed an Asian-associated ancestry cluster below the roughly 600-donor mean in N-insertions.

V lost 3 bases to trimming and J lost 4 bases; unmatched junction nucleotides: 17. The germline gives CDR1 SGHTA, CDR2 FQGNSA. The CDR3 covers 18 residues. With regard to this clone: Antigen unknown.

Use of 60 Vbeta and 13 Jbeta primers characterized the PCR. Sequencing used immunoSEQ multiplex PCR; TCRdb keeps in-frame clones, though not all of them. This table has about 190,000 clones, over 70% appearing once. This clonotype originated in a man aged 25-40 years in good health and CMV-seronegative. The chain joins TRBV7-2 to TRBJ2-5; 7 bases fit TRBD2. The sample was PBMCs. The CDR3 sequence is CASSLVVGGGLLLETQYF. CDR3 coding DNA: TGTGCCAGCAGCTTGGTGGTGGGTGGGGGACTACTATTAGAGACCCAGTACTTC.